The table lists the clone carrying this T cell receptor (beta chain) with many counts. The antigen is not known. The read terminates 3 residues ahead of where the CDR3 ends, so the germline J gene completes it. This sample stems from a study of T cell clonality in common variable immunodeficiency. Study-wide findings and caveats: Compared with healthy controls, CVID subjects showed increased TCRbeta clonality, mostly in about a third. Authors noted CVID clonality's cause needs subpopulation repertoire sequencing. Fewer deletions and N-nucleotide insertions were reportedly seen in common variable immunodeficiency TCR beta sequences.

Each donor provided roughly 4.5 to 8.5 ml of heparinized whole blood. This table comes from immunoSEQ multiplex PCR, and its TCRdb copy is limited to in-frame clones, with some not included. Recorded here are 50,000 or so clones, none singletons. Germline CDR1 and CDR2: SGHVS and FQNEAQ. The V gene end was trimmed by 3 bases and the J gene end by 5 bases; junction bases not matched to a gene: 8. The CDR3 has 15 residues. Specimen: peripheral blood mononuclear cells. This chain joins TRBV7-8 and TRBJ2-3; 7 positions match TRBD2. The clonotype originates from a person aged 18 to 75 in good health. The part of the CDR3 DNA that was read is TGTGCCAGCAGCTTGGGGCTAGCGGTTCAAGATACG. Translation: CASSLGLAVQDT. The entire CDR3 protein is CASSLGLAVQDTQYF.